This passage covers 4 T cell receptor beta chains from one sample sequenced in a study of blood T cell repertoires in COVID-19 (dated by TCRdb to the early 2020s). Receptor libraries were prepared by the immunoSEQ multiplex PCR assay. TCRdb re-hosts the immuneACCESS table, in-frame sequences only. Its copies lack some clones; in the studies checked, an unresolved V gene accounts for under half of them, and the cause for the rest is not known. The sample table contains over 250,000 clones; only one count was recorded for 89% of them. The ten largest clones add up to around an eighth of the sample. The specimen sequenced was peripheral blood. These TCRs come from a woman between 55 and 75 years old with acute or convalescent COVID-19.

This chain connects TRBV10-1 to TRBJ1-6, with 7 bases that match TRBD1. With V trimmed by 9 bases and J by 9 bases, 11 bases remained unmatched. The CDR3 totals 14 residues. CDR1 and CDR2 (germline): WNHNN, SYGVQD (reference sequence). The CDR3 reads CASPPGTDGSPLHF. CDR3 nucleotides: TGCGCCAGTCCCCCCGGGACAGACGGTTCACCCCTCCACTTT.

This clone was picked up one time. The chain couples TRBV21-1 to TRBJ2-7; TRBD1 is the table's D call, not checked against the DNA. TRBV21-1 represents a pseudogene. This CDR3 comprises 16 residues. The CDR3 region is CASSKEGTEYSREQYF. The CDR3 nucleotides read TGTGCCAGCAGCAAAGAAGGGACAGAATATTCGAGGGAGCAGTACTTC.

The chain links TRBV4-1 to TRBJ1-4; D is undetermined. The CDR3 has 17 residues. V lost 4 bases and J 3 bases, leaving 18 bases between the germline ends. Looked up from germline, CDR1 is MGHRA and CDR2 is YSYEKL. The CDR3 spells CASSLPNPRVANEKLFF. The CDR3 region has the DNA TGCGCCAGCAGCCTGCCGAATCCCCGGGTAGCTAATGAAAAACTGTTTTTT.

The chain employs TRBV13 and TRBJ2-5; D perhaps matches TRBD2 (7 bases). Trimming stripped 2 bases from V and 5 bases from J, with 12 bases between. This CDR3 spans 14 amino acids. Germline CDR1 is PRHDT and CDR2 is FYEKMQ (reference sequence). Here the CDR3 reads CASSLSRGLETQYF. For the CDR3, the DNA is TGTGCCAGCAGCTTATCGCGGGGGCTTGAGACCCAGTACTTC.